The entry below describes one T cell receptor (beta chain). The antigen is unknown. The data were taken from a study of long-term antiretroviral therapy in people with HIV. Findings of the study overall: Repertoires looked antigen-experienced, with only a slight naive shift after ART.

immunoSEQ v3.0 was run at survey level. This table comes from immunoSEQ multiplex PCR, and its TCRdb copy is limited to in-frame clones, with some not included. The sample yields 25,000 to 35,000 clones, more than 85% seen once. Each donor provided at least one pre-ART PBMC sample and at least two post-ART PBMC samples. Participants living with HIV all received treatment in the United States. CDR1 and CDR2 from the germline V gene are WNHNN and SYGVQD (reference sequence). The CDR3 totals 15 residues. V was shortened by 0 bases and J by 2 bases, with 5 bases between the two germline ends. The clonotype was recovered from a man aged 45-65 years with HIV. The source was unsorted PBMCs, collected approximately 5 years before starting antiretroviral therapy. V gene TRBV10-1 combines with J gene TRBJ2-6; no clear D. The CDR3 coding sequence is TGCGCCAGCAGTGAGTCGGGTACTGGGGCCAACGTCCTGACTTTC. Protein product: CASSESGTGANVLTF.